The 21 T cell receptor beta chains below were found in one sample sequenced in a study of T cell responses to AZD1222 COVID-19 vaccine. Sequencing was performed with immunoSEQ multiplex PCR; in TCRdb, only in-frame clones are kept and a portion is missing. The sample has over 70,000 clones, 60% to 85% seen once. The sample consisted of peripheral blood, taken 28 days after the second dose of the MenACWY control vaccine. The receptors here all came from an adult who received the MenACWY meningococcal vaccine as a control.

This chain joins TRBV15 and TRBJ2-3, with TRBD2 as a possible D gene (6 bases). The CDR3 runs to 16 residues. Germline V gene data show CDR1 as LNHNV and CDR2 as YYDKDF (reference sequence). Trimming removed 0 bases at V and 1 base at J, with 11 bases between. The chain's CDR3 is CATSRDGTGGTDTQYF. The CDR3 DNA is TGTGCCACCAGCAGAGATGGTACGGGGGGCACAGATACGCAGTATTTT. Looking up the rest from reference TRBV15 and TRBJ2-3 gives the full variable domain: DAMVIQNPRYQVTQFGKPVTLSCSQTLNHNVMYWYQQKSSQAPKLLFHYYDKDFNNEADTPDNFQSRRPNTSFCFLDIRSPGLGDTAMYLCATSRDGTGGTDTQYFGPGTRLTVL.

J is TRBJ2-1 and V is TRBV29-1; 16 nucleotides agree with TRBD2. Trimming took 7 bases from V and 5 from J; bases not matched to a gene: 11. Germline V gene data show CDR1 as SQVTM and CDR2 as ANQGSEA. The CDR3 spans 17 residues. The CDR3 region is CSAQKGLAGGPHNEQFF. DNA of the CDR3: TGCAGCGCCCAAAAGGGACTAGCGGGAGGGCCGCACAATGAGCAGTTCTTC.

This clone was detected only a few times. This sequence joins TRBV7-2 and TRBJ1-2, with D hard to call. From germline, CDR1 is SGHTA and CDR2 FQGNSA. This CDR3 spans 14 amino acids. V was clipped by 1 base and J by 1 base, with 7 bases between them. The CDR3 region is CASSLGPINYGYTF. In DNA form, the CDR3 reads TGTGCCAGCAGCTTAGGCCCGATTAACTATGGCTACACCTTC.

The rearrangement joins TRBV5-1 to TRBJ1-5; no firm D call. This CDR3 region has 15 residues. Trimming removed 6 bases at V and 1 base at J, with 14 bases between. Germline CDR1 and CDR2: SGHRS and YFSETQ. The CDR3 DNA is TGCGCCAGCAAGCGGATCCCGGGAAGCAATCAGCCCCAGCATTTT. It yields the protein CASKRIPGSNQPQHF.

The chain couples TRBV7-2 to TRBJ2-1, with a possible D match to TRBD2 (6 bases). The germline V and J ends were trimmed by 5 bases and 6 bases, with 20 bases remaining between them. Germline V gene data show CDR1 as SGHTA and CDR2 as FQGNSA. CDR3 length equals 16 residues. The CDR3 nucleotides read TGTGCCAGCAGCGAACGGTGGAGGGACCCTGGCAATGAGCAGTTCTTC. This gives the protein CASSERWRDPGNEQFF.

The rearrangement links TRBV28 to TRBJ2-7; 9 bases map to TRBD1. The CDR3 spans 13 residues. CDR1 and CDR2 from the germline V gene are MDHEN and SYDVKM. Trimming took 7 bases from V and 5 from J; bases not matched to a gene: 6. The CDR3, as DNA: TGTGCCAGCAACACAGGGGGCCCCCACGAGCAGTACTTC. It encodes CASNTGGPHEQYF.

V and J are TRBV18 and TRBJ1-6; TRBD1 is a possible D gene (5 bases). The V gene lost 1 base and the J gene lost 7 bases, with 11 bases spanning the gap. This CDR3 has 15 residues. The V gene's germline CDR1 is KGHSH and CDR2 LQKENI. Here the CDR3 reads CASSPLRVENSPLHF. As DNA, the CDR3 is TGTGCCAGCTCACCACTCAGGGTAGAGAATTCACCCCTCCACTTT.

Only a few counts were recorded for this clone. The chain links TRBV5-6 to TRBJ2-1, with 9 bases identical to TRBD2. Losses at the gene ends were 3 bases for V and 10 bases for J; bases not matched to a gene: 17. The V gene's germline CDR1 is SGHDT and CDR2 YYEEEE. The CDR3 extends over 17 amino acids. As DNA, the CDR3 is TGTGCCAGCAGCTCTATACCGGCGGGGGGGTACCTCGCCGAGCAGTTCTTC. Translated, it gives CASSSIPAGGYLAEQFF.

V and J are TRBV30 and TRBJ1-2; 11 bases are shared with TRBD1. V lost 5 bases, J lost 8 bases, and 4 bases stayed unmatched. The V gene's germline CDR1 is GTSNPN and CDR2 SVGIG (reference sequence). CDR3 length equals 12 residues. The CDR3 sequence: CAWGTGGRGYTF. The CDR3 nucleotides are TGTGCCTGGGGGACAGGGGGAAGAGGCTACACCTTC.

The gene calls are TRBV5-1 and TRBJ2-7; maybe TRBD1 (5 bases). Between the trimmed V and J ends, which lost 0 bases and 0 bases, there was a span of 13 bases. The germline CDR1 and CDR2 sequences are SGHRS and YFSETQ. The CDR3 has 16 residues. In nucleotides, the CDR3 is TGCGCCAGCAGCTTGGCCATCGGACAACCCTCCTACGAGCAGTACTTC. The encoded protein is CASSLAIGQPSYEQYF.

The chain links TRBV3-1 (or the pseudogene TRBV3-2) to TRBJ1-3; D is uncertain. The germline V gene encodes CDR1 LGHDT and CDR2 YNNKEL (reference sequence). CDR3 size: 14 residues. Trimming removed 4 bases at V and 0 bases at J, with 7 bases between. The CDR3 spells CASSRGFSGNTIYF. CDR3 bases: TGTGCCAGCAGCCGCGGTTTCTCTGGAAACACCATATATTTT.

The table lists this clone with a few counts. This rearrangement joins TRBV19 to TRBJ1-1, with no clear D. This CDR3 is 15 amino acids long. V was trimmed by 3 bases and J by 3 bases, leaving 14 bases between them. From germline, CDR1 is LNHDA and CDR2 SQIVND (reference sequence). The CDR3 here is CASSIPGGRDTEAFF. In nucleotides, the CDR3 is TGTGCCAGTAGTATCCCGGGAGGCCGCGACACTGAAGCTTTCTTT.

The chain has TRBV2 and TRBJ2-1; D may be TRBD2 (5 bases). The ends were cut back, 1 base at V and 4 bases at J, with 11 bases in the middle. Germline-derived CDR1 and CDR2 are SNHLY and FYNNEI. The CDR3 runs 15 residues. The CDR3 nucleotides read TGTGCCAGCAGTGAAGGGAGGTCCAGGTACAATGAGCAGTTCTTC. Its protein product is CASSEGRSRYNEQFF.

The rearrangement joins TRBV23-1 to TRBJ2-5, with D perhaps matching TRBD1 (5 bases). TRBV23-1 is an ORF for which the function is uncertain. The CDR3 is 17 amino acids. V was pared by 0 bases and J by 4 bases, with 18 bases between. The CDR3 reads CASSQSVQGLSSETQYF. CDR3 coding DNA: TGCGCCAGCAGTCAATCGGTCCAGGGTTTAAGCTCAGAGACCCAGTACTTC.

The chain links TRBV28 to TRBJ2-7; TRBD2 agrees at 9 bases. V lost 8 bases and J lost 4; bases outside the gene matches: 6. CDR1 and CDR2 from the germline V gene are MDHEN and SYDVKM. The CDR3 extends over 13 amino acids. As DNA, the CDR3 is TGTGCCAGCCGGACTAGCGCCAAATACGAGCAGTACTTC. Translation gives CASRTSAKYEQYF. Full variable domain (outside the CDR3, taken from reference TRBV28 and TRBJ2-7): DVKVTQSSRYLVKRTGEKVFLECVQDMDHENMFWYRQDPGLGLRLIYFSYDVKMKEKGDIPEGYSVSREKKERFSLILESASTNQTSMYLCASRTSAKYEQYFGPGTRLTVT.

This chain links TRBV2 with TRBJ1-6, with 7 bases fitting TRBD1. CDR1 is SNHLY, CDR2 FYNNEI, per germline. With 6 bases clipped from V and 10 bases from J, the junction kept 9 bases outside the gene matches. The CDR3 is 14 amino acids. CDR3 sequence (DNA): TGTGCCAGCAGCCCGACAGGGCTAGGCTCACCCCTCCACTTT. Amino acid sequence: CASSPTGLGSPLHF.

This chain connects TRBV18 to TRBJ2-7; D might be TRBD2 (5 bases). There are 17 residues in the CDR3. V was trimmed by 6 bases and J by 3 bases, leaving 24 bases between them. The germline gives CDR1 KGHSH, CDR2 LQKENI. The CDR3 protein is CASSPGLGGGGDYEQYF. CDR3 DNA sequence: TGTGCCAGCTCCCCAGGTTTAGGCGGTGGAGGTGACTACGAGCAGTACTTC.

CDR3 sequence reads: CASSPGTSGGAVEQFF. The CDR3 nucleotides are TGCGCCAGCAGCCCCGGAACTAGCGGGGGGGCGGTGGAGCAGTTCTTC. The chain carries TRBV4-1 and TRBJ2-1; 13 bases are shared with TRBD2. This CDR3 is 16 amino acids long. J was trimmed by 10 bases and V by 4 bases; bases with no gene match: 10. Germline V gene sequence: CDR1 MGHRA, CDR2 YSYEKL.

This clone was observed a single time. The chain has TRBV5-1 and TRBJ1-5, with a weak D call TRBD1 (5 bases). The CDR3 consists of 17 residues. The germline V and J ends were trimmed by 0 bases and 0 bases, with 13 bases remaining between them. From germline, CDR1 is SGHRS and CDR2 YFSETQ. CDR3 DNA sequence: TGCGCCAGCAGCTTGGGGCAGGGTGACAATAGCAATCAGCCCCAGCATTTT. Translated: CASSLGQGDNSNQPQHF.

The chain joins TRBV29-1 to TRBJ2-5; maybe TRBD2 (6 bases). CDR1 is SQVTM, CDR2 ANQGSEA, per germline. Trimming removed 4 bases at V and 5 bases at J, with 20 bases between. CDR3 length: 15 residues. The CDR3 DNA follows: TGCAGCGTTGCGGCTGGGAGGATCGGTTTGGAGACCCAGTACTTC. As protein: CSVAAGRIGLETQYF.

The chain uses TRBV12-3 or TRBV12-4 and TRBJ2-1; the D is unclear. This CDR3 comprises 13 residues. V lost 8 bases to trimming and J lost 7 bases, with 15 bases between them. For the CDR3, the DNA is TGTGCCAGCGCGCCGGAAGTTATTAATGAGCAGTTCTTC. It yields the protein CASAPEVINEQFF.